The 13 T cell receptor beta chains listed next were all sequenced from one sample in a study of blood T cell repertoires in COVID-19 (dated by TCRdb to the early 2020s). The library was produced with the immunoSEQ multiplex PCR assay. Imported from immuneACCESS, the table was reduced by TCRdb to in-frame sequences with V and J called. These copies leave out some clones; in studies compared against another copy, an unresolved V gene accounts for under half, and the cause of the remainder is not known. The sample data list approximately 270,000 clones, and about 90% of these were observed just once. The ten largest account for more than 1% of the sample. Sequences were obtained from PBMCs or T cells enriched from blood (not recorded which). The source of these receptors is a human donor in a cohort exposed to, infected with or recovered from COVID-19 (not recorded which). The donor label of this sample is uncertain.

The chain combines TRBV6-5 with TRBJ2-1, with TRBD1 matching 11 bases. The J segment lost 8 bases and the V segment lost 4 bases, leaving 7 bases of the junction unmatched. CDR1 is MNHEY and CDR2 is SVGAGI in the germline V gene. The length of the CDR3 is 15 residues. The CDR3: CASSSGTGGSDEQFF. CDR3 in DNA: TGTGCCAGCAGTTCCGGGACAGGGGGTTCTGATGAGCAGTTCTTC.

The rearrangement joins TRBV5-4 to TRBJ2-1, with D uncertain. The CDR3 totals 13 residues. Trimming left V 3 bases short and J 6 bases short, with 10 bases between. From germline, CDR1 is SGHNT and CDR2 YYREEE (reference sequence). Written as DNA, the CDR3 is TGTGCCAGCAGCTACCCAAACGGCAATGAGCAGTTCTTC. Translated, it gives CASSYPNGNEQFF.

This chain uses TRBV19 with TRBJ1-4; 7 nucleotides align to TRBD1. The germline V gene encodes CDR1 LNHDA and CDR2 SQIVND (reference sequence). V lost 1 base to trimming and J lost 0 bases; unmatched junction nucleotides: 8. This CDR3 is built from 18 residues. The CDR3 sequence is CASSIGRDSLATNEKLFF. The CDR3 nucleotides read TGTGCCAGTAGTATAGGCCGGGACAGTCTTGCAACTAATGAAAAACTGTTTTTT. The full variable domain, its missing parts supplied by reference TRBV19 and TRBJ1-4, is DGGITQSPKYLFRKEGQNVTLSCEQNLNHDAMYWYRQDPGQGLRLIYYSQIVNDFQKGDIAEGYSVSREKKESFPLTVTSAQKNPTAFYLCASSIGRDSLATNEKLFFGSGTQLSVL.

J is TRBJ2-7 and V is TRBV7-9, with TRBD2 as a possible D gene (5 bases). Between the trimmed V and J ends, which lost 4 bases and 2 bases, there was a span of 21 bases. The CDR3 sequence is 17 residues long. Per germline, CDR1 SEHNR and CDR2 FQNEAQ (reference sequence). The CDR3 loop reads CASSSMSWRNPPYEQYF. Written as DNA, the CDR3 is TGTGCCAGCAGCTCAATGAGTTGGAGGAACCCCCCCTACGAGCAGTACTTC.

The genes are TRBV10-2 and TRBJ1-1, with TRBD1 as a possible D gene (6 bases). The V gene lost 3 bases and the J gene lost 0 bases, with 11 bases spanning the gap. There are 15 residues in the CDR3. The germline gives CDR1 WSHSY, CDR2 SAAADI. The CDR3 DNA reads TGCGCCAGCAGTGACGTGACAGGTATGAACACTGAAGCTTTCTTT. Residues: CASSDVTGMNTEAFF.

This clone was observed a single time. The chain carries TRBV5-1 and TRBJ2-1, with 8 bases aligning to TRBD1. From germline, CDR1 is SGHRS and CDR2 YFSETQ. The CDR3 has 12 residues. The J segment lost 15 bases and the V segment lost 3 bases, leaving 8 bases of the junction unmatched. This CDR3 is CASSYRDRLWFF. The CDR3, as DNA: TGCGCCAGCAGCTACCGGGACAGGTTATGGTTCTTC.

This clone showed up just once. The genes are TRBV19 and TRBJ1-1; 10 bases fit TRBD1. The germline V gene has CDR1 LNHDA and CDR2 SQIVND (reference sequence). CDR3 length: 17 amino acids. J lost 0 bases, V lost 5 bases, and 9 bases had no gene match. CDR3: CASSASPGQGMNTEAFF. DNA of the CDR3: TGTGCCAGTAGTGCCAGCCCGGGACAGGGGATGAACACTGAAGCTTTCTTT.

The chain combines TRBV7-9 with TRBJ2-7; 9 bases are shared with TRBD1. With 5 bases clipped from V and 0 bases from J, the junction kept 2 bases outside the gene matches. This CDR3 region has 14 residues. Germline V CDR1 and CDR2: SEHNR, FQNEAQ (reference sequence). DNA for the CDR3: TGTGCCAGCAGCCCACAGGGGGCCTCCTACGAGCAGTACTTC. Its translation: CASSPQGASYEQYF.

The genes are TRBV4-1 and TRBJ1-2; 7 nucleotides agree with TRBD1. CDR3 length: 15 amino acids. Trimming took 2 bases from V and 6 from J; bases not matched to a gene: 9. CDR1 is MGHRA and CDR2 is YSYEKL in the germline V gene. The CDR3 sequence: CASSQPRDSLNGYTF. CDR3 in DNA: TGCGCCAGCAGCCAACCACGGGACAGCTTAAATGGCTACACCTTC.

Only a few counts were recorded for this clone. The chain has TRBV9 and TRBJ2-5, with a tentative D call TRBD2 (5 bases). Germline lookup yields CDR1 SGDLS and CDR2 YYNGEE. V shed 4 bases and J shed 2 bases, with 15 bases lying between them. The CDR3 loop spans 15 amino acids. This CDR3 is CASSFAAGEQETQYF. The CDR3, as DNA: TGTGCCAGCAGCTTCGCCGCCGGGGAGCAAGAGACCCAGTACTTC.

The V call is TRBV7-9, the J call TRBJ1-6; 8 bases align to TRBD1. Germline V gene data show CDR1 as SEHNR and CDR2 as FQNEAQ (reference sequence). The CDR3 contains 15 residues. Unmatched junction bases numbered 8, after V lost 5 bases and J lost 8 bases. The CDR3: CASSRGQAVDSPLHF. CDR3 sequence (DNA): TGTGCCAGCAGCAGGGGACAGGCCGTGGATTCACCCCTCCACTTT.

The chain combines TRBV6-5 with TRBJ2-1, with D tentatively TRBD2 (6 bases). Germline loops: CDR1 MNHEY, CDR2 SVGAGI. V shed 2 bases and J shed 1 base, with 9 bases lying between them. There are 15 residues in the CDR3. CDR3 nucleotide sequence: TGTGCCAGCAGTTACGGCGGGGAGTCCTACAATGAGCAGTTCTTC. It codes for CASSYGGESYNEQFF.

V usage is TRBV19 and J usage is TRBJ2-5, with 7 bases lining up with TRBD1. Trimming at V came to 6 bases and at J to 2 bases, leaving 12 bases not matched to a gene. Germline V gene lookup returns CDR1 LNHDA and CDR2 SQIVND (reference sequence). CDR3 length equals 16 residues. The CDR3 loop is CASSEPSTGLQETQYF. The CDR3 DNA is TGTGCCAGTAGCGAACCTTCGACAGGGTTACAAGAGACCCAGTACTTC. The variable domain in full, completed from reference TRBV19 and TRBJ2-5, reads DGGITQSPKYLFRKEGQNVTLSCEQNLNHDAMYWYRQDPGQGLRLIYYSQIVNDFQKGDIAEGYSVSREKKESFPLTVTSAQKNPTAFYLCASSEPSTGLQETQYFGPGTRLLVL.